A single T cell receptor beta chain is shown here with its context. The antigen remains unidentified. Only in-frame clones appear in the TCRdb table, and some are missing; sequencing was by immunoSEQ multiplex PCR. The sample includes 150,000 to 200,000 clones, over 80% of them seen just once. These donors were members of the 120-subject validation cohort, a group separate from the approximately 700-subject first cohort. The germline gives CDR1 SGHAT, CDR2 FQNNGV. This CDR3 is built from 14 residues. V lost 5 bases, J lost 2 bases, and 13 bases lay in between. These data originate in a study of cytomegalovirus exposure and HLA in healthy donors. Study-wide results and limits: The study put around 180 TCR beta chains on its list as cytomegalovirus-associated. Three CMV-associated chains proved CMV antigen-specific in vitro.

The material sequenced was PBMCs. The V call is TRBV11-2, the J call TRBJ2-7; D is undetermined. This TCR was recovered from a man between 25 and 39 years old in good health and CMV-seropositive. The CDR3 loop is CASSPLERTYEQYF. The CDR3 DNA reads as TGTGCCAGCAGCCCCCTGGAGAGAACCTACGAGCAGTACTTC.